The present T cell receptor beta chain was sequenced within a study of blood T cell repertoires in COVID-19. Whole-study context: The United States, Italy and Spain supplied acute and convalescent COVID-19 samples. T cells, B-cell-depleted T cells, or PBMCs provided the cDNA or gDNA that served as material.

V lost 0 bases to trimming and J lost 8 bases; unmatched junction nucleotides: 11. The CDR3 is 16 residues long. The V gene's germline CDR1 is LGHNA and CDR2 YSLEER. In the authors' methods: Researchers report that nucleated cell counts were estimated from reference gene primer amplification. Profiled with immunoSEQ multiplex PCR; TCRdb holds only in-frame clones, not every one. V and J calls and clone size are copied from that table; D and trimming were computed from the DNA. Here the sample spans 650,000 to 800,000 clones, around 89% being singletons. This chain uses TRBV4-3 with TRBJ1-2, with 8 nucleotides matching TRBD1. This clonotype was sampled from a woman aged 18-29 years with acute or convalescent COVID-19. The material sequenced was peripheral blood. The CDR3 coding sequence is TGCGCCAGCAGCCAAGACCCCCTACAGGGGGGAAAAGGCTACACCTTC. Translation: CASSQDPLQGGKGYTF.